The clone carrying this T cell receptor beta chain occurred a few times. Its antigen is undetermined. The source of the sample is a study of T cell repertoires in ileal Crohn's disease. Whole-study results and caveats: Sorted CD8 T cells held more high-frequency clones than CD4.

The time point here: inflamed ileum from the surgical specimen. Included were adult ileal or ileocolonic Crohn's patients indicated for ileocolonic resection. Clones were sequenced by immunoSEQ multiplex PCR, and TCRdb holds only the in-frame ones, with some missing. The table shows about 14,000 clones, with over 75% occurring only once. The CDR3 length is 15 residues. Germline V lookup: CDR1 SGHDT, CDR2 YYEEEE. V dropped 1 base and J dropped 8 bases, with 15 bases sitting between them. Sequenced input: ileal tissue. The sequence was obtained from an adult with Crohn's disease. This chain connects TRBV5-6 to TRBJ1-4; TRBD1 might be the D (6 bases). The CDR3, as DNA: TGTGCCAGCAGCTTGTACGGGACAAGAGCGGAAAAACTGTTTTTT. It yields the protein CASSLYGTRAEKLFF.